The 28 T cell receptor beta chains given below trace back to one sample, sequenced in a study of blood T cell repertoires in COVID-19 (dated by TCRdb to the early 2020s). The library was prepared using the immunoSEQ multiplex PCR assay. The table comes from immuneACCESS by way of TCRdb, which keeps in-frame sequences with V and J called. Part of the clones is missing from these tables; in studies checked, under half for an unresolved V gene and the rest for unknown reasons. This sample has about 200,000 clones in its table, and about 93% of those were observed once. The biggest ten clones account for 0.45% to 0.65% of the sample. The sample taken for sequencing was peripheral blood. These receptors came from a man aged 50 or older with acute or convalescent COVID-19.

The genes are TRBV4-1 and TRBJ1-4, with TRBD1 matching 11 bases. CDR3 length: 15 residues. Trimming at V came to 3 bases and at J to 7 bases, leaving 4 bases not matched to a gene. Germline CDR1 MGHRA, CDR2 YSYEKL. CDR3 DNA: TGCGCCAGCAGCCAGGGACAGGGGGTAGGTGAAAAACTGTTTTTT. Translation: CASSQGQGVGEKLFF.

This chain joins TRBV24-1 and TRBJ2-7, with D maybe TRBD1 (5 bases). Germline V lookup: CDR1 KGHDR, CDR2 SFDVKD. The CDR3 is made up of 13 amino acids. Trimming left V 5 bases short and J 5 bases short, with 12 bases between. Written as DNA, the CDR3 is TGTGCCACCAGTGCGGCAGGGCGAGACGAGCAGTACTTC. This gives the protein CATSAAGRDEQYF.

The gene calls are TRBV27 and TRBJ2-1, with D maybe TRBD1 (5 bases). With 5 bases removed from V and 9 bases from J, the gap between germline ends came to 14 bases. Germline V CDR1 and CDR2: MNHEY, SMNVEV (reference sequence). This CDR3 comprises 13 residues. CDR3 residues: CASSRHQGSEQFF. CDR3 sequence (DNA): TGTGCCAGCAGTCGGCATCAGGGTAGTGAGCAGTTCTTC.

The chain is built from TRBV7-6 and TRBJ2-2; D call uncertain. This CDR3 has 18 amino acids. V was cut by 1 base and J by 3 bases, with 18 bases left in between. Germline V gene sequence: CDR1 SGHVS, CDR2 FNYEAQ. CDR3 sequence reads: CASSLEFRGQRHTGELFF. As DNA, the CDR3 is TGTGCCAGCAGCTTAGAGTTTAGAGGTCAGAGGCACACCGGGGAGCTGTTTTTT. The full variable domain, completed using reference TRBV7-6 and TRBJ2-2, is GAGVSQSPRYKVTKRGQDVALRCDPISGHVSLYWYRQALGQGPEFLTYFNYEAQQDKSGLPNDRFSAERPEGSISTLTIQRTEQRDSAMYRCASSLEFRGQRHTGELFFGEGSRLTVL.

The chain couples TRBV18 to TRBJ2-3, with 7 bases lining up with TRBD2. J lost 3 bases, V lost 2 bases, and 14 bases had no gene match. This CDR3 has 18 residues. Germline CDR1 is KGHSH and CDR2 is LQKENI. The CDR3 spells CASSPFSRATGGTDTQYF. CDR3 DNA sequence: TGTGCCAGCTCACCATTCAGCAGGGCTACGGGGGGAACAGATACGCAGTATTTT.

V gene TRBV18 combines with J gene TRBJ2-5, with 9 bases fitting TRBD1. J was trimmed by 2 bases and V by 6 bases; bases with no gene match: 7. The CDR3 sequence is 15 residues long. Germline CDR1 and CDR2: KGHSH and LQKENI. The CDR3 is CASSLTGGGQETQYF. The CDR3 region has the DNA TGTGCCAGCTCGCTTACAGGGGGCGGACAAGAGACCCAGTACTTC.

This chain links TRBV6-5 with TRBJ2-7; a weak D match, TRBD2 (6 bases). Germline CDR1 and CDR2: MNHEY and SVGAGI. Trimming stripped 6 bases from V and 0 bases from J, with 12 bases between. The CDR3 length is 14 residues. The CDR3 spells CASRRDFSSYEQYF. DNA of the CDR3: TGTGCCAGCAGACGGGACTTCAGCTCCTACGAGCAGTACTTC.

This clone appeared a few times. The J gene is TRBJ1-2, the V gene TRBV10-2; D is uncertain. Looked up from germline, CDR1 is WSHSY and CDR2 is SAAADI. V dropped 10 bases and J dropped 4 bases, with 13 bases sitting between them. The CDR3 is 12 amino acids. The CDR3 sequence is CATLITGYGYTF. DNA for the CDR3: TGCGCCACCTTAATTACGGGCTATGGCTACACCTTC.

A single count supports this clone. The chain is built from TRBV30 and TRBJ1-2; the match to TRBD1 covers 8 bases. Germline V gene sequence: CDR1 GTSNPN, CDR2 SVGIG (reference sequence). V lost 2 bases to trimming and J lost 8 bases; unmatched junction nucleotides: 10. This CDR3 comprises 14 residues. CDR3 in DNA: TGTGCCTGGAGTCGTGGACAGGGAGTGGAGGGCTACACCTTC. Protein sequence: CAWSRGQGVEGYTF.

The V gene is TRBV27, the J gene TRBJ1-3; 8 nucleotides agree with TRBD1. Germline CDR1 is MNHEY and CDR2 is SMNVEV (reference sequence). This CDR3 has 14 residues. The V segment lost 5 bases and the J segment 7 bases; nucleotides outside the gene matches: 7. Here the CDR3 DNA reads TGTGCCAGCAGTGACACTCAGGGGGCGAACACCATATATTTT. This gives the protein CASSDTQGANTIYF.

The chain couples TRBV9 to TRBJ1-1; 7 nucleotides line up with TRBD1. J lost 8 bases, V lost 0 bases, and 4 bases had no gene match. Looked up from germline, CDR1 is SGDLS and CDR2 is YYNGEE. This CDR3 spans 13 amino acids. The CDR3 loop reads CASSVAGTAEAFF. CDR3 nucleotide sequence: TGTGCCAGCAGCGTAGCGGGGACAGCCGAAGCTTTCTTT.

The rearrangement joins TRBV19 to TRBJ1-2; TRBD1 matches at 7 bases. The CDR3 runs 14 residues. Germline CDR1 is LNHDA and CDR2 is SQIVND (reference sequence). J gave up 2 bases and V 6 bases, and 6 bases lay outside the gene matches. The CDR3 nucleotides read TGTGCCAGTAGGATGACAGGGATGAACTATGGCTACACCTTC. It is translated as CASRMTGMNYGYTF.

The chain links TRBV5-4 to TRBJ2-1; D gene uncertain. This CDR3 has 13 residues. Trimming removed 2 bases from V and 8 bases from J, with 11 bases in between. Germline V gene data show CDR1 as SGHNT and CDR2 as YYREEE (reference sequence). The CDR3 here is CASSFIGADEQFF. The DNA for the CDR3 is TGTGCCAGCAGCTTTATCGGCGCGGATGAGCAGTTCTTC.

V is TRBV6-5 and J is TRBJ2-7; a possible D gene is TRBD2 (7 bases). This CDR3 is built from 12 residues. Germline V lookup: CDR1 MNHEY, CDR2 SVGAGI. V dropped 2 bases and J dropped 10 bases, with 12 bases sitting between them. CDR3 DNA sequence: TGTGCCAGCAGTTACCCGGGGGGCCAACAGTACTTC. It is translated as CASSYPGGQQYF.

The rearrangement joins TRBV4-2 to TRBJ1-2; D gene uncertain. This CDR3 region has 13 residues. V was pared by 1 base and J by 10 bases, with 13 bases between. Germline V gene sequence: CDR1 LGHNA, CDR2 YNFKEQ. CDR3 sequence: CASSQGSLAVYTF. DNA of the CDR3: TGTGCCAGCAGCCAAGGTTCCCTGGCCGTCTACACCTTC.

The chain uses TRBV2 and TRBJ2-1; TRBD2 aligns across 15 bases. The V and J ends lost 4 bases and 9 bases, in that order; junction bases with no gene match: 16. CDR1 is SNHLY and CDR2 is FYNNEI in the germline V gene. CDR3 length: 19 residues. CDR3 sequence reads: CASSGWTSGGVSDHGEQFF. The DNA of the CDR3 is TGTGCCAGCAGTGGATGGACTAGCGGGGGGGTTTCTGACCACGGTGAGCAGTTCTTC. Full variable domain (missing parts from reference TRBV2 and TRBJ2-1): EPEVTQTPSHQVTQMGQEVILRCVPISNHLYFYWYRQILGQKVEFLVSFYNNEISEKSEIFDDQFSVERPDGSNFTLKIRSTKLEDSAMYFCASSGWTSGGVSDHGEQFFGPGTRLTVL.

The chain uses TRBV6-2 or TRBV6-3 and TRBJ1-1, with no clear D. The CDR3 runs 10 residues. Germline-derived CDR1 and CDR2 are MNHEY and SVGEGT. The ends were cut back, 5 bases at V and 6 bases at J, with 4 bases in the middle. The DNA for the CDR3 is TGTGCCAGCAGTGGGCCTGAAGCTTTCTTT. Its translation is CASSGPEAFF.

The genes are TRBV6-1 and TRBJ2-7; the D gene is possibly TRBD2 (6 bases). Germline V CDR1 and CDR2: MNHNS, SASEGT. CDR3 length: 15 amino acids. V was clipped by 5 bases and J by 0 bases, with 14 bases between them. This CDR3 is CASSPGMGGSYEQYF. CDR3 DNA sequence: TGTGCCAGCAGTCCCGGGATGGGGGGCTCCTACGAGCAGTACTTC.

This chain uses TRBV3-1 (or the pseudogene TRBV3-2) with TRBJ2-5; D is ambiguous. Trimming removed 1 base at V and 5 bases at J, with 20 bases between. This CDR3 spans 17 amino acids. Looked up from germline, CDR1 is LGHDT and CDR2 is YNNKEL (reference sequence). CDR3 coding DNA: TGTGCCAGCAGCCAAGTCCGGCTACAAGTCCGGCGGGAGACCCAGTACTTC. This translates into CASSQVRLQVRRETQYF.

The V call is TRBV25-1, the J call TRBJ1-5; no reliable D call. Trimming pared 6 bases from V and 0 bases from J, leaving 6 bases between. CDR1 and CDR2 from the germline V gene are MGHDK and SYGVNS. The CDR3 runs to 13 residues. CDR3 protein: CASRADSNQPQHF. CDR3 nucleotide sequence: TGTGCCAGCAGGGCTGATAGCAATCAGCCCCAGCATTTT.

The rearrangement joins TRBV6-6 to TRBJ1-2; the D is unclear. V lost 2 bases to trimming and J lost 8 bases, with 9 bases between them. CDR3 length: 12 amino acids. Germline V gene data show CDR1 as MNHNY and CDR2 as SVGAGI (reference sequence). As DNA, the CDR3 is TGTGCCAGCAGTTACGAGGGAATAGGCTACACCTTC. It codes for CASSYEGIGYTF.

The chain is built from TRBV28 and TRBJ2-4; 9 bases line up with TRBD1. This CDR3 contains 18 residues. V shed 4 bases and J 0 bases; nucleotides not matched to a gene: 10. Germline V lookup: CDR1 MDHEN, CDR2 SYDVKM. CDR3 in DNA: TGTGCCAGCAGTTCGTCCCGGGACAGGGAACCAGCCAAAAACATTCAGTACTTC. The encoded protein is CASSSSRDREPAKNIQYF. Complete variable domain (other parts from reference TRBV28 and TRBJ2-4): DVKVTQSSRYLVKRTGEKVFLECVQDMDHENMFWYRQDPGLGLRLIYFSYDVKMKEKGDIPEGYSVSREKKERFSLILESASTNQTSMYLCASSSSRDREPAKNIQYFGAGTRLSVL.

The chain recombines TRBV5-4 with TRBJ2-2, with 10 bases aligning to TRBD1. The germline V gene has CDR1 SGHNT and CDR2 YYREEE (reference sequence). The CDR3 covers 15 residues. Unmatched junction bases numbered 7, after V lost 4 bases and J lost 7 bases. This chain's CDR3 is CASSTGTGVSGELFF. The CDR3 nucleotides read TGTGCCAGCAGCACCGGGACAGGGGTTAGCGGGGAGCTGTTTTTT.

The V gene is TRBV27, the J gene TRBJ2-7; tentative D call: TRBD2 (5 bases). CDR3 length: 15 residues. Between the trimmed V and J ends, which lost 2 bases and 2 bases, there was a span of 13 bases. Germline V gene sequence: CDR1 MNHEY, CDR2 SMNVEV (reference sequence). The CDR3 DNA sequence: TGTGCCAGCAGTTTAAGGGCCGGGGTACCCTACGAGCAGTACTTC. It translates to CASSLRAGVPYEQYF.

This clone was counted only a few times. The genes are TRBV27 and TRBJ1-1, with TRBD1 as a possible D gene (5 bases). The CDR3 totals 14 residues. Germline V gene lookup returns CDR1 MNHEY and CDR2 SMNVEV (reference sequence). V was trimmed by 2 bases and J by 3 bases, leaving 10 bases between them. CDR3 amino acids: CASSLPGHYTEAFF. The CDR3 coding sequence is TGTGCCAGCAGTTTACCTGGACATTACACTGAAGCTTTCTTT.

This sequence joins TRBV10-3 and TRBJ1-5; tentative D call: TRBD1 (5 bases). CDR3 size: 13 residues. V lost 5 bases and J 5 bases, leaving 10 bases between the germline ends. CDR1 ENHRY and CDR2 SYGVKD come from the germline V gene. The CDR3 loop reads CAISHLGDQPQHF. The CDR3 DNA sequence: TGTGCCATCAGTCACTTAGGGGATCAGCCCCAGCATTTT.

The chain joins TRBV27 to TRBJ2-2; 12 bases are a match to TRBD2. This CDR3 comprises 16 residues. V shed 3 bases, J shed 6 bases, and the junction held 5 bases outside the gene matches. Germline V gene data show CDR1 as MNHEY and CDR2 as SMNVEV (reference sequence). CDR3 nucleotides: TGTGCCAGCAGTTTTTCTAGCGGGAGGGCCCCCGGGGAGCTGTTTTTT. This sequence encodes CASSFSSGRAPGELFF.

The chain carries TRBV12-3 or TRBV12-4 and TRBJ1-1; a possible D gene is TRBD1 (5 bases). The CDR3 sequence is 13 residues long. Trimming took 3 bases from V and 0 from J, leaving 5 bases between them. The CDR3 protein is CASSFRVNTEAFF. The CDR3 bases are TGTGCCAGCAGTTTCAGGGTGAACACTGAAGCTTTCTTT.